Below, 15 T cell receptor beta chains from the same sample are listed, as sequenced in a study of T-cell memory formation after mild COVID-19. One entry per CDR3 protein, called by TCRdb with MiXCR from the 5' RACE reads. In the table there are around 500,000 distinct CDR3 sequences, over 15% of which are singletons. The specimen was PBMCs or a T cell subset sorted from them (not recorded which). The source is an adult woman who had mild COVID-19 (a few samples of this study predate the infection). Cell type and time point are not known.

The CDR3 spells CASSYTGGGYTF. DNA for the CDR3: TGTGCCAGCAGTTACACAGGGGGTGGCTACACCTTC. The genes are TRBV6-5 and TRBJ1-2, with 8 bases fitting TRBD1. This CDR3 contains 12 residues. The trim removed 2 bases at V and 7 bases at J, leaving 0 bases unmatched. Per germline, CDR1 MNHEY and CDR2 SVGAGI.

V is TRBV27 and J is TRBJ1-2, with D possibly matching TRBD1 (6 bases). CDR3 length: 14 amino acids. Per the germline V gene, CDR1 is MNHEY and CDR2 is SMNVEV (reference sequence). Trimming took off 3 bases at V and 5 bases at J, with 13 bases between the two ends. The CDR3 DNA follows: TGTGCCAGCAGTTTTACACAGGGTGTTTATGGCTACACCTTC. Its translation is CASSFTQGVYGYTF.

The CDR3 sequence: CASSLWRGGEETQYF. The CDR3 nucleotides are TGCGCCAGCAGCTTATGGCGGGGGGGAGAAGAGACCCAGTACTTC. The chain carries TRBV5-1 and TRBJ2-5; 9 bases line up with TRBD2. CDR1 and CDR2 from the germline V gene are SGHRS and YFSETQ. This CDR3 contains 15 residues. Unmatched junction bases numbered 5, after V lost 2 bases and J lost 3 bases.

This clonotype came up a few times. The rearrangement joins TRBV30 to TRBJ2-7, with 8 nucleotides matching TRBD2. Germline lookup yields CDR1 GTSNPN and CDR2 SVGIG (reference sequence). V shed 3 bases and J 3 bases; nucleotides not matched to a gene: 7. CDR3 length: 14 residues. DNA of the CDR3: TGTGCCTGGAGCTTGGGAGCGGGGGTCTACGAGCAGTACTTC. It specifies CAWSLGAGVYEQYF.

The sample holds a few counts of this clonotype. This chain links TRBV11-2 with TRBJ1-2; D gene ambiguous. CDR3 size: 15 residues. The V gene's germline CDR1 is SGHAT and CDR2 FQNNGV. V was shortened by 4 bases and J by 4 bases, with 16 bases between the two germline ends. CDR3 region: CASSSFLRRSYGYTF. In DNA, the CDR3 is TGTGCCAGCAGCTCCTTTCTACGGAGAAGCTATGGCTACACCTTC.

This clonotype was recorded many times. In DNA form, the CDR3 reads TGTGCCTGGAGTCCCCTCCGGGCGCGGAACTCCTACGAGCAGTACTTC. It specifies CAWSPLRARNSYEQYF. The rearrangement uses TRBV30 and TRBJ2-7; D remains ambiguous. The CDR3 totals 16 residues. V lost 2 bases, J lost 0 bases, and 17 bases lay in between. From germline, CDR1 is GTSNPN and CDR2 SVGIG (reference sequence).

J is TRBJ2-2 and V is TRBV4-3; 8 nucleotides agree with TRBD1. The CDR3 has 17 amino acids. Trimming cost V 0 bases and J 5 bases; bases outside gene matches: 8. The germline CDR1 and CDR2 sequences are LGHNA and YSLEER. The CDR3 DNA reads as TGCGCCAGCAGCCAAGAATCCCGGACAGGGATAACCGGGGAGCTGTTTTTT. It translates to CASSQESRTGITGELFF.

The chain joins TRBV21-1 to TRBJ2-2. TRBV21-1 is tagged as a pseudogene. The CDR3 length is 17 residues. The DNA for the CDR3 is TGTGCCAGCAGCAAAGCAAGCAGGACGATACGGCACGGGGAGCTGTTTTTT. As protein: CASSKASRTIRHGELFF.

This clonotype was seen ten or more times. The V gene is TRBV18, the J gene TRBJ2-1, with TRBD2 identical over 7 bases. Germline assignment: CDR1 KGHSH and CDR2 LQKENI. This CDR3 has 16 amino acids. The ends lost 2 bases at V and 3 bases at J; junction bases unmatched: 7. CDR3 sequence: CASSPYARGFYNEQFF. The CDR3 nucleotides read TGTGCCAGCTCACCATATGCGCGGGGGTTCTACAATGAGCAGTTCTTC.

This chain joins TRBV6-2 or TRBV6-3 and TRBJ2-1; a weak D match, TRBD2 (7 bases). The CDR3 spans 16 residues. CDR1 and CDR2 (germline): MNHEY, SVGEGT. V was shortened by 7 bases and J by 2 bases, with 18 bases between the two germline ends. The CDR3 DNA reads TGTGCCAGCACCTATGGGGGGCTAGCGGCCTACAATGAGCAGTTCTTC. It encodes CASTYGGLAAYNEQFF.

A few counts support this clonotype. The rearrangement joins TRBV20-1 to TRBJ2-1; D is ambiguous. Trimming took off 6 bases at V and 8 bases at J, with 20 bases between the two ends. This CDR3 has 14 amino acids. The germline CDR1 and CDR2 sequences are DFQATT and SNEGSKA (reference sequence). CDR3 sequence reads: CSALTGLGWDEQFF. DNA for the CDR3: TGCAGTGCCCTGACCGGGTTGGGATGGGATGAGCAGTTCTTC.

This clonotype has just a few counts. CDR3 sequence (DNA): TGTGCCAGCAGACACAGGGGTACGAGCAATCAGCCCCAGCATTTT. It encodes CASRHRGTSNQPQHF. The rearrangement joins TRBV28 to TRBJ1-5, with TRBD1 matching 7 bases. CDR3 size: 15 residues. The V and J ends lost 6 bases and 1 base, in that order; junction bases with no gene match: 6. Per the germline V gene, CDR1 is MDHEN and CDR2 is SYDVKM.

The J gene is TRBJ1-1, the V gene TRBV21-1. TRBV21-1 is tagged as a pseudogene. This CDR3 comprises 19 residues. The CDR3 region is CASSKVVKRRPSGNTEAFF. The CDR3 coding sequence is TGTGCCAGCAGCAAAGTAGTTAAAAGGAGGCCTAGTGGTAACACTGAAGCTTTCTTT.

This clonotype was counted ten times or more. This chain uses TRBV5-1 with TRBJ2-7; no clear D gene. The CDR3 loop spans 13 amino acids. The V and J ends lost 0 bases and 7 bases respectively, with 11 bases between them. CDR1 SGHRS and CDR2 YFSETQ come from the germline V gene. The CDR3 protein is CASSLESVGEQYF. The CDR3 nucleotides read TGCGCCAGCAGCTTGGAGTCGGTGGGAGAGCAGTACTTC.

This clonotype occurred once. The rearrangement links TRBV20-1 to TRBJ1-2; 7 bases fit TRBD1. CDR1 is DFQATT and CDR2 is SNEGSKA in the germline V gene (reference sequence). The trim removed 1 base at V and 9 bases at J, leaving 17 bases unmatched. The CDR3 is 16 residues long. CDR3 in DNA: TGCAGTGCTAGAGCCATGACCGGGACAGCCGCTGGGCGCTACACCTTC. Protein sequence: CSARAMTGTAAGRYTF.